This T cell receptor beta chain comes out of a study of monozygotic twins with inflammatory bowel disease. Study-wide points: The existence of one strong signal or clonotype linked to IBD lacked support. IBD patients showed reduced TCRbeta diversity (inverse Simpson) versus healthy co-twins.

Incorporation of UMIs carrying a 6-nucleotide sample barcode was performed by template switching. Following a re-call of the 5' RACE reads, TCRdb has one entry per CDR3 protein and lacks DNA. Its table lists approximately 330,000 distinct CDR3 sequences. Details on this clonotype: Its target is unknown.

Sample: blood. The TCR comes from a human donor with ulcerative colitis or Crohn's disease, or a healthy co-twin of an affected twin (not recorded which).

CDR3 protein: CASRPGQWVPEAFF. This chain uses TRBV12-3 or TRBV12-4 with TRBJ1-1; the TCRdb D gene call, TRBD1, has no DNA to confirm it. The CDR3 has 14 residues.